Presented here are 20 T cell receptor beta chains from one specimen sequenced in a study of T cell changes during pregnancy in multiple sclerosis. The assay was immunoSEQ multiplex PCR, and TCRdb's table has in-frame clones only and misses some. The data show around 68,000 clones, around nine tenths seen once. The source was CD4+ T cells from peripheral blood mononuclear cells, collected before pregnancy. All receptors come from a female donor with multiple sclerosis, enrolled in a pregnancy study.

This clone has just one count. The chain carries TRBV19 and TRBJ1-2, with TRBD1 matching 7 bases. V dropped 5 bases and J dropped 8; count of bases not matched to a gene: 8. CDR3 length equals 13 residues. The germline CDR1 and CDR2 sequences are LNHDA and SQIVND (reference sequence). CDR3 DNA sequence: TGTGCCAGTAGTTCGGGGACAGTCAACGGCTACACCTTC. Translation: CASSSGTVNGYTF. Full variable domain (outside the CDR3, taken from reference TRBV19 and TRBJ1-2): DGGITQSPKYLFRKEGQNVTLSCEQNLNHDAMYWYRQDPGQGLRLIYYSQIVNDFQKGDIAEGYSVSREKKESFPLTVTSAQKNPTAFYLCASSSGTVNGYTFGSGTRLTVV.

The chain combines TRBV7-2 with TRBJ2-7, with TRBD1 matching over 8 bases. Per the germline V gene, CDR1 is SGHTA and CDR2 is FQGNSA. The CDR3 runs to 16 residues. J gave up 1 base and V 5 bases, and 10 bases lay outside the gene matches. The CDR3 here is CASSLTLWTGSYEQYF. In nucleotides, the CDR3 is TGTGCCAGCAGCCTAACCCTCTGGACAGGGTCCTACGAGCAGTACTTC.

The chain employs TRBV6-5 and TRBJ2-5; TRBD2 might be the D (5 bases). Per the germline V gene, CDR1 is MNHEY and CDR2 is SVGAGI. V lost 0 bases to trimming and J lost 5 bases, with 13 bases between them. The CDR3 is 15 amino acids. CDR3 in DNA: TGTGCCAGCAGTTACTCGGGTAGCGCCTCGGAGACCCAGTACTTC. Its protein product is CASSYSGSASETQYF.

The chain uses TRBV14 and TRBJ1-1; D not resolved. Trimming stripped 0 bases from V and 8 bases from J, with 16 bases between. This CDR3 is built from 15 residues. Germline CDR1 and CDR2: SGHDN and FVKESK. The CDR3 loop is CASSQDPGIIREAFF. CDR3 coding DNA: TGTGCCAGCAGCCAAGACCCGGGAATAATCCGAGAAGCTTTCTTT.

The CDR3 region is CASSITRGRVNTEAFF. Here the CDR3 DNA reads TGTGCCAGTAGTATTACCAGGGGGCGCGTGAACACTGAAGCTTTCTTT. The chain combines TRBV19 with TRBJ1-1; 8 positions agree with TRBD1. The CDR3 is 16 amino acids. CDR1 is LNHDA, CDR2 SQIVND, per germline (reference sequence). V dropped 3 bases and J dropped 0; count of bases not matched to a gene: 6.

J is TRBJ2-5 and V is TRBV4-3; D is unresolved. Trimming cost V 0 bases and J 7 bases, with 12 bases left between them. This CDR3 region has 14 residues. From germline, CDR1 is LGHNA and CDR2 YSLEER. The CDR3 coding sequence is TGCGCCAGCAGCCAAGAGGATCGGCTAGGGACCCAGTACTTC. It specifies CASSQEDRLGTQYF.

V gene TRBV15 combines with J gene TRBJ1-2, with D hard to call. Deletions cut 0 bases from V and 5 bases from J, with 7 bases between. The CDR3 is 13 amino acids. The germline gives CDR1 LNHNV, CDR2 YYDKDF (reference sequence). This CDR3 reads CATSRDFAYGYTF. The CDR3 bases are TGTGCCACCAGCAGAGATTTCGCGTATGGCTACACCTTC.

The chain is built from TRBV29-1 and TRBJ2-1, with D uncertain. The V gene lost 4 bases and the J gene lost 8 bases, with 15 bases spanning the gap. Germline V gives CDR1 SQVTM, CDR2 ANQGSEA. The CDR3 totals 13 residues. CDR3 in DNA: TGCAGCGTTGTTCTCCATCGAGTCGATGAGCAGTTCTTC. This gives the protein CSVVLHRVDEQFF.

The V and J genes are TRBV5-1 and TRBJ2-3, with TRBD1 identical over 8 bases. CDR1 SGHRS and CDR2 YFSETQ come from the germline V gene. The CDR3 contains 14 residues. V lost 0 bases and J lost 11; bases outside the gene matches: 8. The CDR3 region is CASSLGTGNVRQYF. CDR3 DNA: TGCGCCAGCAGCTTGGGGACAGGGAACGTAAGGCAGTATTTT.

This clone has only a few counts. The chain carries TRBV5-6 and TRBJ1-6; TRBD1 matches at 7 bases. The CDR3 sequence is 16 residues long. Germline V gives CDR1 SGHDT, CDR2 YYEEEE. V lost 2 bases to trimming and J lost 8 bases; unmatched junction nucleotides: 10. The CDR3 DNA is TGTGCCAGCAGCTTAGGCAGGGGGTCCGGTTATTCACCCCTCCACTTT. Its translation is CASSLGRGSGYSPLHF.

The CDR3 sequence is CASSWAGDSYNEQFF. The CDR3 DNA reads TGTGCCAGCAGTTGGGCAGGGGACTCCTACAATGAGCAGTTCTTC. V usage is TRBV27 and J usage is TRBJ2-1; D possibly corresponds to TRBD1 (6 bases). Germline V gene sequence: CDR1 MNHEY, CDR2 SMNVEV (reference sequence). V dropped 4 bases and J dropped 0 bases, with 10 bases sitting between them. The CDR3 runs to 15 residues.

The chain couples TRBV12-5 to TRBJ2-1; 11 nucleotides match TRBD2. The trim removed 1 base at V and 10 bases at J, leaving 12 bases unmatched. CDR1 and CDR2 (germline): LGHNT, FRNRAP. This CDR3 comprises 17 residues. The CDR3 here is CASGLEFGVVAGGEQFF. CDR3 coding DNA: TGTGCTAGTGGTTTGGAATTCGGGGTGGTAGCGGGAGGGGAGCAGTTCTTC.

The chain joins TRBV5-4 to TRBJ2-1; 14 bases align to TRBD2. The CDR3 consists of 15 residues. V was pared by 4 bases and J by 9 bases, with 6 bases of the junction left unmatched. CDR1 and CDR2 from the germline V gene are SGHNT and YYREEE (reference sequence). This chain's CDR3 is CASSQGLAGDVEQFF. As DNA, the CDR3 is TGTGCCAGCAGCCAGGGACTAGCGGGGGACGTTGAGCAGTTCTTC.

The chain joins TRBV5-1 to TRBJ2-1; 8 bases are shared with TRBD2. The CDR3 covers 15 residues. The junction had 7 bases not matched to a gene; V was cut back by 6 bases and J by 2 bases. Germline CDR1 SGHRS, CDR2 YFSETQ. The CDR3 spells CASTQRERTYNEQFF. In DNA form, the CDR3 reads TGCGCCAGCACCCAGCGGGAGCGTACCTACAATGAGCAGTTCTTC.

A few counts support this clone. The chain recombines TRBV7-7 with TRBJ2-2; D gene ambiguous. V gave up 1 base and J gave up 3 bases, with 6 bases separating them. The CDR3 spans 14 residues. Germline V lookup: CDR1 SSHAT, CDR2 FNYEAQ (reference sequence). CDR3 in amino acids: CASSLVRDTGELFF. CDR3 sequence (DNA): TGTGCCAGCAGCTTAGTACGCGACACCGGGGAGCTGTTTTTT.

CDR3 in DNA: TGCGCCAGCAGGAGTCTAGCCAGTAATGAGCAGTTCTTC. The encoded protein is CASRSLASNEQFF. The V and J genes are TRBV4-1 and TRBJ2-1, with D possibly being TRBD2 (5 bases). This CDR3 is built from 13 residues. Trimming removed 6 bases at V and 7 bases at J, with 13 bases between. CDR1 and CDR2 from the germline V gene are MGHRA and YSYEKL.

This chain uses TRBV5-4 with TRBJ2-5; D is ambiguous. The V gene's germline CDR1 is SGHNT and CDR2 YYREEE (reference sequence). The CDR3 totals 13 residues. V lost 4 bases and J 4 bases, leaving 11 bases between the germline ends. The CDR3 DNA reads as TGTGCCAGCAGCCTCAGTGGTGGAGAGACCCAGTACTTC. Protein sequence: CASSLSGGETQYF.

The CDR3 DNA sequence: TGCGCCAGCAGCTTAACGGGGTTGAACACTGAAGCTTTCTTT. It codes for CASSLTGLNTEAFF. The rearrangement links TRBV5-1 to TRBJ1-1, with D hard to call. This CDR3 comprises 14 residues. V was pared by 2 bases and J by 0 bases, with 8 bases between. Germline V gene data show CDR1 as SGHRS and CDR2 as YFSETQ.

This sequence joins TRBV6-5 and TRBJ2-7; unclear D gene. V gave up 0 bases and J gave up 1 base, with 7 bases separating them. The CDR3 has 14 residues. CDR1 MNHEY and CDR2 SVGAGI come from the germline V gene. CDR3 region: CASSYSARSYEQYF. CDR3 sequence (DNA): TGTGCCAGCAGTTACTCGGCCAGGTCCTACGAGCAGTACTTC.

This clone was detected only once. The gene calls are TRBV5-1 and TRBJ2-7; 13 bases are shared with TRBD2. Trimming took 4 bases from V and 5 from J; bases not matched to a gene: 9. Looked up from germline, CDR1 is SGHRS and CDR2 is YFSETQ. This CDR3 has 16 amino acids. The CDR3 is CASSATSGGAGDEQYF. The CDR3 DNA reads as TGCGCCAGCAGCGCCACTAGCGGGGGGGCCGGGGACGAGCAGTACTTC.